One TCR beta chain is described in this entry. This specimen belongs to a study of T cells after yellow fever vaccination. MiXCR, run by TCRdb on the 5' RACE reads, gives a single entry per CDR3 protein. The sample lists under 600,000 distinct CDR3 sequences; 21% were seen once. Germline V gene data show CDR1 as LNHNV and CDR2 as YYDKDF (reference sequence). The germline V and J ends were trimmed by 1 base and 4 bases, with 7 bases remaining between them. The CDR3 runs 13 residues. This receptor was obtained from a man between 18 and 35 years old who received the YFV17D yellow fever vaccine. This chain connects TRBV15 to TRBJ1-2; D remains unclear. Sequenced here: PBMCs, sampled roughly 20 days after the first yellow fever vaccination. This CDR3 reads CATSRAAAYGYTF. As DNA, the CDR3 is TGTGCCACCAGCAGAGCGGCAGCCTATGGCTACACCTTC.